This T cell receptor beta chain appears in the sequencing data of a study of cytomegalovirus exposure and HLA in healthy donors. Notes on the study in general: In a later analysis, several top co-occurrence clusters appeared linked to parvovirus B19, influenza, CMV and Epstein-Barr virus.

PCR involved 60 Vbeta and 13 Jbeta primers. Here immunoSEQ multiplex PCR was the method, and the copy in TCRdb shows in-frame clones only, minus some. The profile shows roughly 110,000 clones, 70% to 80% of them singletons. Note on this clone: Antigen: not known.

CDR1 is SGHDN, CDR2 FVKESK, per germline. V lost 4 bases and J 7 bases, leaving 10 bases between the germline ends. The CDR3 has 12 amino acids. The receptor was isolated from a woman between 40 and 55 years old in good health and CMV-seropositive. The material sequenced was PBMCs. The V and J genes are TRBV14 and TRBJ1-2; no clear D. For the CDR3, the DNA is TGTGCCAGCAGCCTAAACAGTCGTGGCTACACCTTC. It encodes CASSLNSRGYTF.